This TCR beta chain was sequenced for a study of CD8 T cells in Susac syndrome. Random hexamers were used to reverse transcribe the RNA input (0.5 to 1 ug). MiXCR, run by TCRdb on the immunoSEQ multiplex PCR reads, gives a single entry per CDR3 protein. This table holds around 140,000 distinct CDR3 sequences, roughly 94% found once. Patients with Susac syndrome met diagnostic criteria that were recently defined for definite or probable disease. The CDR3 length is 19 residues. Trimming removed 1 base at V and 4 bases at J, with 24 bases between. Germline V gives CDR1 SGDLS, CDR2 YYNGEE. The TCR comes from a human donor with Susac syndrome. The chain couples TRBV9 to TRBJ2-1; D call uncertain. The sequencing sample was made of CD4+ T cells from PBMCs. CDR3 sequence: CASSVREFSRASQYNEQFF. The DNA for the CDR3 is TGTGCCAGCAGCGTACGAGAATTCTCCCGGGCAAGTCAGTACAATGAGCAGTTCTTC.